A single sample is the source of the 32 T cell receptor beta chains below, sequenced in a study of Ad26.COV2.S vaccination and SARS-CoV-2 variants. Sequenced by immunoSEQ multiplex PCR; TCRdb stores in-frame clones only, minus some. The profile covers 300,000 to 400,000 clones, with 92% appearing a single time and 3% to 4% taken by the ten largest. The sequences come from peripheral blood, collected after recovery from COVID-19. The receptors shown here come from a human donor who had recovered from COVID-19.

The chain has TRBV11-2 and TRBJ1-2; D is possibly TRBD1 (5 bases). Per germline, CDR1 SGHAT and CDR2 FQNNGV. The CDR3 loop spans 16 amino acids. V lost 0 bases and J lost 8, with 19 bases in between. Here the CDR3 reads CASSLDRVPGVGGYTF. Here the CDR3 DNA reads TGTGCCAGCAGCTTAGATCGGGTCCCGGGGGTCGGAGGCTACACCTTC.

The chain links TRBV7-8 to TRBJ2-7; 9 bases are shared with TRBD1. Losses at the gene ends were 9 bases for V and 2 bases for J; bases not matched to a gene: 14. Germline V gene lookup returns CDR1 SGHVS and CDR2 FQNEAQ. This CDR3 spans 16 amino acids. DNA for the CDR3: TGTGCCAGTAGCAAATCCCGGGACAGGGTCGCCTACGAGCAGTACTTC. This sequence encodes CASSKSRDRVAYEQYF.

The sample holds one count of this clone. CDR3 sequence (DNA): TGTGCCAGCAGCGTGGGGACGGTTGCCTACGAGCAGTACTTC. Its translation is CASSVGTVAYEQYF. The rearrangement joins TRBV9 to TRBJ2-7; TRBD1 or TRBD2 may be the D gene (5 bases each). The CDR3 runs to 14 residues. From germline, CDR1 is SGDLS and CDR2 YYNGEE. Trimming removed 2 bases at V and 2 bases at J, with 11 bases between.

The chain is built from TRBV2 and TRBJ2-3, with 8 bases aligning to TRBD2. The CDR3 has 16 amino acids. The germline V gene encodes CDR1 SNHLY and CDR2 FYNNEI. V dropped 5 bases and J dropped 2; count of bases not matched to a gene: 9. This CDR3 is CASSPTGLAITDTQYF. CDR3 bases: TGTGCCAGCAGTCCAACAGGACTAGCCATCACAGATACGCAGTATTTT. The complete variable domain, with remaining parts taken from reference TRBV2 and TRBJ2-3, reads EPEVTQTPSHQVTQMGQEVILRCVPISNHLYFYWYRQILGQKVEFLVSFYNNEISEKSEIFDDQFSVERPDGSNFTLKIRSTKLEDSAMYFCASSPTGLAITDTQYFGPGTRLTVL.

This chain connects TRBV4-2 to TRBJ2-5, with TRBD2 matching 7 bases. The trim removed 4 bases at V and 2 bases at J, leaving 7 bases unmatched. Germline V gene sequence: CDR1 LGHNA, CDR2 YNFKEQ. CDR3 length: 15 residues. CDR3 DNA sequence: TGTGCCAGCAGCCCGGGGGAGGGTAATCAAGAGACCCAGTACTTC. Its translation is CASSPGEGNQETQYF.

The chain carries TRBV7-8 and TRBJ2-1; D is undetermined. Germline V gene data show CDR1 as SGHVS and CDR2 as FQNEAQ. This CDR3 is built from 17 residues. V gave up 2 bases and J gave up 0 bases, with 14 bases separating them. The CDR3, as DNA: TGTGCCAGCAGCTTAACTGCCCAGTGGAGCTCCTACAATGAGCAGTTCTTC. It encodes CASSLTAQWSSYNEQFF.

The chain combines TRBV12-5 with TRBJ2-3, with D tentatively TRBD1 or TRBD2 (6 bases each). The CDR3 loop spans 15 amino acids. CDR1 is LGHNT and CDR2 is FRNRAP in the germline V gene. Trimming cost V 0 bases and J 6 bases, with 13 bases left between them. CDR3 sequence (DNA): TGTGCTAGTGGTTTGGTACAAGGGGGGCTCGATACGCAGTATTTT. Translation: CASGLVQGGLDTQYF.

The rearrangement links TRBV6-2 or TRBV6-3 to TRBJ2-5; either TRBD1 or TRBD2 may supply D (5 bases each). The CDR3 totals 18 residues. V was pared by 4 bases and J by 0 bases, with 21 bases between. Germline CDR1 is MNHEY and CDR2 is SVGEGT. CDR3 nucleotides: TGTGCCAGCAGTTCCTACGAATTGGGGACGGAGTACCAAGAGACCCAGTACTTC. As protein: CASSSYELGTEYQETQYF.

The chain is built from TRBV25-1 and TRBJ1-2; no definite D call. This CDR3 comprises 16 residues. Germline lookup yields CDR1 MGHDK and CDR2 SYGVNS. Trimming took off 2 bases at V and 1 base at J, with 14 bases between the two ends. The CDR3 loop reads CASSEGRPNFNYGYTF. CDR3 sequence (DNA): TGTGCCAGCAGTGAAGGGAGGCCTAACTTTAACTATGGCTACACCTTC.

V usage is TRBV6-2 or TRBV6-3 and J usage is TRBJ1-2; D is possibly TRBD1 (6 bases). The CDR3 contains 14 residues. Germline CDR1 MNHEY, CDR2 SVGEGT. V lost 4 bases and J 3 bases, leaving 12 bases between the germline ends. CDR3 sequence: CASSWNREDYGYTF. In nucleotides, the CDR3 is TGTGCCAGCAGTTGGAACAGGGAGGACTATGGCTACACCTTC.

The chain employs TRBV6-5 and TRBJ1-1; 12 bases agree with TRBD1. J gave up 6 bases and V 11 bases, and 4 bases lay outside the gene matches. In germline, CDR1 is MNHEY, CDR2 SVGAGI. This CDR3 spans 12 amino acids. The DNA of the CDR3 is TGTGCCGGTGGGACAGGGGGCTCTGAAGCTTTCTTT. Residues: CAGGTGGSEAFF.

V and J are TRBV6-4 and TRBJ2-7, with 8 bases matching TRBD1. In germline, CDR1 is MRHNA, CDR2 SNTAGT. This CDR3 is 15 amino acids long. V was clipped by 7 bases and J by 4 bases; unmatched bases: 12. The CDR3 region is CASTRTGRESYEQYF. The CDR3 DNA reads TGTGCCAGCACGCGGACAGGGCGTGAATCGTACGAGCAGTACTTC.

The rearrangement links TRBV5-6 to TRBJ1-3; the D is unclear. Germline-derived CDR1 and CDR2 are SGHDT and YYEEEE. The CDR3 runs 15 residues. Trimming cost V 0 bases and J 3 bases, with 10 bases left between them. The CDR3 spells CASSLEQIYGNTIYF. In nucleotides, the CDR3 is TGTGCCAGCAGCTTGGAACAGATTTATGGAAACACCATATATTTT.

This chain connects TRBV18 to TRBJ1-1; TRBD1 is a possible D gene (6 bases). Per germline, CDR1 KGHSH and CDR2 LQKENI. Trimming removed 3 bases from V and 6 bases from J, with 17 bases in between. This CDR3 has 15 residues. The chain's CDR3 is CASSPPGGSASEAFF. In nucleotides, the CDR3 is TGTGCCAGCTCACCTCCCGGGGGCTCCGCGTCTGAAGCTTTCTTT.

The chain couples TRBV5-1 to TRBJ1-1, with a weak D call TRBD1 (5 bases). Germline CDR1 is SGHRS and CDR2 is YFSETQ. The CDR3 is made up of 14 amino acids. The germline V and J ends were trimmed by 3 bases and 3 bases, with 12 bases remaining between them. CDR3 in amino acids: CASSWGPPDTEAFF. In DNA form, the CDR3 reads TGCGCCAGCAGCTGGGGACCGCCTGACACTGAAGCTTTCTTT.

The chain recombines TRBV4-1 with TRBJ1-1, with D unclear. Germline V lookup: CDR1 MGHRA, CDR2 YSYEKL. V was trimmed by 1 base and J by 2 bases, leaving 14 bases between them. The CDR3 covers 16 residues. CDR3 loop: CASSQGPPPFNTEAFF. The CDR3 coding sequence is TGCGCCAGCAGCCAAGGTCCACCCCCCTTTAACACTGAAGCTTTCTTT.

This clone was observed a handful of times. The chain employs TRBV2 and TRBJ1-5, with 9 bases lining up with TRBD1. This CDR3 spans 15 amino acids. The V and J ends lost 6 bases and 2 bases, in that order; junction bases with no gene match: 5. CDR1 SNHLY and CDR2 FYNNEI come from the germline V gene. DNA for the CDR3: TGTGCCAGCAGGGGGGACAGGGTAGGCAATCAGCCCCAGCATTTT. Amino acid sequence: CASRGDRVGNQPQHF.

CDR3 coding DNA: TGTGCCAGCAGTTTGGGCAAGCCCCAGCATTTT. Translated: CASSLGKPQHF. The chain is built from TRBV28 and TRBJ1-5; no clear D. The germline V gene encodes CDR1 MDHEN and CDR2 SYDVKM. The CDR3 consists of 11 residues. V was shortened by 3 bases and J by 8 bases, with 5 bases between the two germline ends.

The chain links TRBV13 to TRBJ1-5; possible D gene TRBD1, 6 bases. The V and J ends lost 5 bases and 2 bases respectively, with 13 bases between them. Germline CDR1 reads PRHDT; CDR2 reads FYEKMQ (reference sequence). This CDR3 comprises 15 residues. The CDR3 reads CASSKGGWGNQPQHF. DNA for the CDR3: TGTGCCAGCAGCAAGGGGGGGTGGGGCAATCAGCCCCAGCATTTT.

CDR3 sequence: CASSVSGVRGYTF. CDR3 coding DNA: TGTGCCAGCAGCGTTAGCGGGGTCCGGGGCTACACCTTC. The chain recombines TRBV9 with TRBJ1-2, with unresolved D. CDR1 and CDR2 (germline): SGDLS, YYNGEE. The CDR3 consists of 13 residues. Deletions cut 2 bases from V and 8 bases from J, with 13 bases between.

The rearrangement links TRBV27 to TRBJ2-2; 8 bases align to TRBD2. Germline trimming cut 4 bases from V and 8 bases from J; bases unmatched to any gene: 6. The germline V gene encodes CDR1 MNHEY and CDR2 SMNVEV (reference sequence). This CDR3 is 14 amino acids long. The CDR3 bases are TGTGCCAGCAGTTCCCGGGGGGGTACAGGGGAGCTGTTTTTT. Amino acids: CASSSRGGTGELFF.

The CDR3 sequence: CATSRDRSNEQFF. The CDR3 nucleotides are TGTGCCACCAGCAGAGACAGGTCCAATGAGCAGTTCTTC. This chain uses TRBV15 with TRBJ2-1; D is uncertain. This CDR3 region has 13 residues. V was shortened by 0 bases and J by 6 bases, with 6 bases between the two germline ends. From germline, CDR1 is LNHNV and CDR2 YYDKDF (reference sequence).

The V call is TRBV5-1, the J call TRBJ2-3; 8 bases match TRBD2. The length of the CDR3 is 16 residues. After removal of 1 base from V and 0 bases from J, the junction contained 4 bases not matched to a gene. Germline values: CDR1 SGHRS, CDR2 YFSETQ. The CDR3 region is CASSLRPGGSTDTQYF. The CDR3 bases are TGCGCCAGCAGCTTGAGGCCGGGGGGGAGCACAGATACGCAGTATTTT.

In this sample, this clone turned up a few times. The chain employs TRBV7-8 and TRBJ1-6; D is unclear. Germline V gene sequence: CDR1 SGHVS, CDR2 FQNEAQ. Trimming pared 5 bases from V and 10 bases from J, leaving 9 bases between. The CDR3 is 12 amino acids. CDR3 sequence (DNA): TGTGCCAGCAGCCTTGCTGACTCACCCCTCCACTTT. It is translated as CASSLADSPLHF.

This chain links TRBV9 with TRBJ1-2; 7 nucleotides line up with TRBD1. V shed 3 bases, J shed 7 bases, and the junction held 6 bases outside the gene matches. This CDR3 has 13 residues. CDR1 is SGDLS, CDR2 YYNGEE, per germline. For the CDR3, the DNA is TGTGCCAGCAGCGATACTAACAGGGGTGGCTACACCTTC. This translates into CASSDTNRGGYTF.

In regard to this clone: The sample carries other DNA sequences with the same CDR3. The J gene is TRBJ1-3, the V gene TRBV12-3 or TRBV12-4; D unclear. CDR3 length: 12 amino acids. Between the trimmed V and J ends, which lost 6 bases and 4 bases, there was a span of 7 bases. CDR3 sequence (DNA): TGTGCCAGCAGCCAGGTCGGAAACACCATATATTTT. This encodes CASSQVGNTIYF.

J is TRBJ2-7 and V is TRBV28, with 8 bases fitting TRBD1. V dropped 3 bases and J dropped 0; count of bases not matched to a gene: 4. Per the germline V gene, CDR1 is MDHEN and CDR2 is SYDVKM. There are 15 residues in the CDR3. CDR3 region: CASSFSDRGSYEQYF. The CDR3 coding sequence is TGTGCCAGCAGTTTCTCAGACAGGGGCTCCTACGAGCAGTACTTC.

V usage is TRBV13 and J usage is TRBJ2-3, with D possibly TRBD2 on 6 matching bases. Per germline, CDR1 PRHDT and CDR2 FYEKMQ (reference sequence). V lost 0 bases and J 1 base, leaving 8 bases between the germline ends. This CDR3 has 15 amino acids. The CDR3 nucleotides are TGTGCCAGCAGCTTAGGGACGGGAGGCACAGATACGCAGTATTTT. This translates into CASSLGTGGTDTQYF.

This chain links TRBV7-2 with TRBJ1-6; TRBD1 might be the D (5 bases). V was shortened by 5 bases and J by 8 bases, with 16 bases between the two germline ends. The CDR3 is 15 residues long. CDR1 SGHTA and CDR2 FQGNSA come from the germline V gene. CDR3 bases: TGTGCCAGCAGCCTGACCGACAGAAGAGATTCACCCCTCCACTTT. Translated: CASSLTDRRDSPLHF. Combining the CDR3 with reference TRBV7-2 and TRBJ1-6 gives the whole variable domain GAGVSQSPSNKVTEKGKDVELRCDPISGHTALYWYRQSLGQGLEFLIYFQGNSAPDKSGLPSDRFSAERTGGSVSTLTIQRTQQEDSAVYLCASSLTDRRDSPLHFGNGTRLTVT.

This chain links TRBV2 with TRBJ2-4, with 7 bases lining up with TRBD2. CDR1 is SNHLY, CDR2 FYNNEI, per germline. This CDR3 region has 14 residues. Trimming at V came to 6 bases and at J to 2 bases, leaving 4 bases not matched to a gene. The CDR3 nucleotides are TGTGCCAGCAGGGACGGGGGGTCCAAAAACATTCAGTACTTC. It is translated as CASRDGGSKNIQYF.

V is TRBV9 and J is TRBJ2-3; 11 nucleotides align to TRBD2. V lost 0 bases and J lost 6; bases outside the gene matches: 6. CDR3 length: 16 residues. Germline lookup yields CDR1 SGDLS and CDR2 YYNGEE. The CDR3 reads CASSVVSGGAWDTQYF. DNA for the CDR3: TGTGCCAGCAGCGTAGTTAGCGGGGGGGCCTGGGATACGCAGTATTTT. The full variable domain, completed using reference TRBV9 and TRBJ2-3, is DSGVTQTPKHLITATGQRVTLRCSPRSGDLSVYWYQQSLDQGLQFLIQYYNGEERAKGNILERFSAQQFPDLHSELNLSSLELGDSALYFCASSVVSGGAWDTQYFGPGTRLTVL.

V and J are TRBV2 and TRBJ2-1; 13 bases line up with TRBD2. V was pared by 6 bases and J by 2 bases, with 10 bases of the junction left unmatched. The CDR3 totals 18 residues. The germline CDR1 and CDR2 sequences are SNHLY and FYNNEI. The CDR3 region has the DNA TGTGCCAGCAGCCTCACTAGCGGGGGGGCCTGGGCCTACAATGAGCAGTTCTTC. Its protein is CASSLTSGGAWAYNEQFF.